The T cell receptor beta chain under discussion was sequenced for a study of Tregs in tolerant kidney transplant recipients. Study-level information: Recipients received nonmyeloablative bone marrow transplants from related graft donors, with transient mixed chimerism.

A note on this clone: Its antigen remains unidentified.

Unstimulated regulatory T cells (CD4+CD25+CD127-), CD4+CD25- non-regulatory cells, CD4 and CD8 cells were FACS-sorted from thawed PBMCs. Study-wide findings and caveats: No direct test of biological reproducibility was done here. The most relevant donor-specific Treg TCRbeta repertoire apparently came from expansion with activated donor B cells.

Sequencing used immunoSEQ multiplex PCR; TCRdb keeps in-frame clones, though not all of them. The sample holds around 74,000 clones, nearly 98% seen once. The V gene end was trimmed by 1 base and the J gene end by 8 bases; junction bases not matched to a gene: 11. CDR1 is SEHNR and CDR2 is FQNEAQ in the germline V gene (reference sequence). The CDR3 covers 17 residues. The sample in question was CD4+ T cells from blood, obtained before the transplant. The J gene is TRBJ2-1, the V gene TRBV7-9, with 10 positions matching TRBD2. The sequence was obtained from a human donor who received a combined kidney and bone marrow transplant. CDR3 sequence: CASSLVISGRKGDEQFF. CDR3 DNA: TGTGCCAGCAGCTTAGTGATTAGCGGGAGGAAGGGCGATGAGCAGTTCTTC.